The T cell receptor (beta chain) under discussion was sequenced for a study of glioma-infiltrating T cells after dendritic cell vaccination. Time point denoted: after dendritic cell vaccination, including at tumor progression/relapse. Some clones are missing from TCRdb's copy, which holds only in-frame ones; the method was immunoSEQ multiplex PCR. The sample contains 50,000 to 60,000 clones, around 85% of which appear only once. From germline, CDR1 is SGHTA and CDR2 FQGTGA. The CDR3 totals 20 residues. The J gene is TRBJ2-5, the V gene TRBV7-3, with 10 positions matching TRBD1. The end of the DNA is better explained by TRBJ2-7, so the J call may be wrong. This sequence originates from a human donor with glioblastoma. Sequences were derived from blood, sampled after dendritic cell vaccination. The CDR3, as DNA: TGTGCCAGCAGCTATCCGCGACAGGGGGCTCTTCCCAGTCACCTCTACGAGCAGTACTTC. Translating it yields CASSYPRQGALPSHLYEQYF.